Each of the 19 T cell receptor beta chains below was sequenced from the same sample in a study of a mutant IDH1 vaccine in newly diagnosed glioma. Measured with immunoSEQ multiplex PCR; TCRdb has only the in-frame clones, and not every one. This table holds tens of thousands of clones, around 77% found once. The time point here: week 11, during vaccination. A 20-mer mutant IDH1 peptide at 300 ug was injected subcutaneously with topical imiquimod. Their cognate antigens are unknown. The sequenced sample was PBMCs, obtained from a glioma patient whose treatment included an IDH1 peptide vaccine. The receptors were gathered from a woman between 18 and 29 years old with glioma.

The chain uses TRBV28 and TRBJ2-3; perhaps TRBD2 as D (6 bases). V shed 6 bases and J shed 1 base, with 23 bases lying between them. The CDR3 spans 18 residues. Germline assignment: CDR1 MDHEN and CDR2 SYDVKM. The CDR3: CASSSLPGAGTRTDTQYF. The CDR3 DNA follows: TGTGCCAGCAGCTCCCTGCCCGGGGCCGGGACTCGCACAGATACGCAGTATTTT.

The chain links TRBV5-4 to TRBJ1-2; D might be TRBD1 (5 bases). Germline V lookup: CDR1 SGHNT, CDR2 YYREEE (reference sequence). V lost 0 bases and J 4 bases, leaving 7 bases between the germline ends. The CDR3 sequence is 13 residues long. As DNA, the CDR3 is TGTGCCAGCAGCTTGGGACAGCTCTATGGCTACACCTTC. This sequence encodes CASSLGQLYGYTF.

This clone showed up just a few times. The chain combines TRBV10-3 with TRBJ2-4; weak D call: TRBD2 (6 bases). Per the germline V gene, CDR1 is ENHRY and CDR2 is SYGVKD. The V gene lost 8 bases and the J gene lost 9 bases, with 11 bases spanning the gap. This CDR3 has 11 amino acids. The CDR3 is CAISLGGIQYF. The CDR3, as DNA: TGTGCCATCTCTCTGGGGGGCATTCAGTACTTC.

V and J are TRBV4-1 and TRBJ1-5; 7 bases fit TRBD1. This CDR3 has 15 amino acids. The trim removed 0 bases at V and 5 bases at J, leaving 4 bases unmatched. Germline V gene lookup returns CDR1 MGHRA and CDR2 YSYEKL. In DNA, the CDR3 is TGCGCCAGCAGCCAAGAGGGGGACAGAGATCAGCCCCAGCATTTT. Translation: CASSQEGDRDQPQHF.

V and J are TRBV7-9 and TRBJ2-3; D not certain. Germline lookup yields CDR1 SEHNR and CDR2 FQNEAQ (reference sequence). The germline V and J ends were trimmed by 6 bases and 0 bases, with 10 bases remaining between them. The CDR3 runs 14 residues. CDR3 sequence: CASSSSGSTDTQYF. CDR3 sequence (DNA): TGTGCCAGCAGTTCAAGTGGAAGCACAGATACGCAGTATTTT.

V usage is TRBV18 and J usage is TRBJ2-3; D call uncertain. V lost 6 bases and J lost 3, with 7 bases in between. Germline CDR1 and CDR2: KGHSH and LQKENI. CDR3 length: 12 amino acids. CDR3 bases: TGTGCCAGCTCTCCCGGTACAGATACGCAGTATTTT. Amino acids: CASSPGTDTQYF.

The gene calls are TRBV7-3 and TRBJ2-1; D gene ambiguous. Between the trimmed V and J ends, which lost 5 bases and 5 bases, there was a span of 7 bases. CDR3 length equals 12 residues. CDR1 and CDR2 (germline): SGHTA, FQGTGA. As DNA, the CDR3 is TGTGCCAGCAGCCTAGGCCACAATGAGCAGTTCTTC. Amino acid sequence: CASSLGHNEQFF. The variable domain in full, completed from reference TRBV7-3 and TRBJ2-1, reads GAGVSQTPSNKVTEKGKYVELRCDPISGHTALYWYRQSLGQGPEFLIYFQGTGAADDSGLPNDRFFAVRPEGSVSTLKIQRTERGDSAVYLCASSLGHNEQFFGPGTRLTVL.

The rearrangement uses TRBV19 and TRBJ1-5; D is undetermined. V was trimmed by 0 bases and J by 3 bases, leaving 18 bases between them. CDR1 is LNHDA, CDR2 SQIVND, per germline (reference sequence). The CDR3 spans 18 residues. In DNA form, the CDR3 reads TGTGCCAGTAGTATAGATCTTTCCCAACATAGTCCCAATCAGCCCCAGCATTTT. Residues: CASSIDLSQHSPNQPQHF.

The genes are TRBV29-1 and TRBJ2-7; D gene unclear. With 7 bases removed from V and 3 bases from J, the gap between germline ends came to 10 bases. The CDR3 totals 11 residues. CDR1 and CDR2 from the germline V gene are SQVTM and ANQGSEA. Here the CDR3 reads CSAGSHYEQYF. CDR3 nucleotide sequence: TGCAGCGCTGGGTCGCACTACGAGCAGTACTTC.

The CDR3 sequence: CASSYDMETQYF. The CDR3 DNA reads as TGTGCCAGCAGTTACGATATGGAGACCCAGTACTTC. J is TRBJ2-5 and V is TRBV6-6; D is ambiguous. The V end lost 2 bases, the J end lost 5 bases, and 6 bases lay between the germline ends. This CDR3 contains 12 residues. In germline, CDR1 is MNHNY, CDR2 SVGAGI (reference sequence).

The CDR3 DNA reads TGCGCCAGCAGCTCGGACAGGGGCACTGAAGCTTTCTTT. It translates to CASSSDRGTEAFF. The V call is TRBV5-1, the J call TRBJ1-1, with TRBD1 matching over 9 bases. J lost 4 bases, V lost 3 bases, and 1 base had no gene match. The germline CDR1 and CDR2 sequences are SGHRS and YFSETQ. The CDR3 spans 13 residues.

This clone was seen once. This rearrangement joins TRBV7-6 to TRBJ2-5, with 14 bases lining up with TRBD2. CDR1 and CDR2 (germline): SGHVS, FNYEAQ. After removal of 5 bases from V and 11 bases from J, the junction contained 10 bases not matched to a gene. This CDR3 comprises 15 residues. This CDR3 is CASSAPGTSGGAQYF. In DNA, the CDR3 is TGTGCCAGCAGCGCCCCCGGGACTAGCGGGGGAGCTCAGTACTTC.

V gene TRBV1 combines with J gene TRBJ1-1; TRBD1 is taken as the D call from the table, unchecked against the DNA. TRBV1 is annotated as a pseudogene. The CDR3 is 17 amino acids. The DNA of the CDR3 is TGCACCAGCAGGTTCCGGGACAGGGGGCCACCCAGAACTGAAGCTTTCTTT. Its protein is CTSRFRDRGPPRTEAFF.

This clone was observed a few times. The rearrangement uses TRBV18 and TRBJ2-2; tentative D call: TRBD2 (5 bases). Between the trimmed V and J ends, which lost 5 bases and 8 bases, there was a span of 27 bases. The CDR3 extends over 18 amino acids. Germline-derived CDR1 and CDR2 are KGHSH and LQKENI. The CDR3 DNA reads as TGTGCCAGCTCAATCCCGGGGTATAGCCGGCCGAATACAGGGGAGCTGTTTTTT. Translated, it gives CASSIPGYSRPNTGELFF.

J is TRBJ2-3 and V is TRBV25-1, with TRBD2 identical over 10 bases. With V trimmed by 1 base and J by 4 bases, 2 bases remained unmatched. Germline loops: CDR1 MGHDK, CDR2 SYGVNS. CDR3 length: 15 residues. The CDR3 is CASSESLAGADTQYF. The CDR3 DNA reads as TGTGCCAGCAGTGAATCCCTAGCGGGAGCAGATACGCAGTATTTT.

The chain couples TRBV2 to TRBJ1-5; the D is unclear. The CDR3 totals 17 residues. CDR1 and CDR2 from the germline V gene are SNHLY and FYNNEI. The germline V and J ends were trimmed by 6 bases and 2 bases, with 20 bases remaining between them. Here the CDR3 reads CASREKPRGAGNQPQHF. CDR3 coding DNA: TGTGCCAGCAGGGAGAAGCCCCGGGGAGCCGGCAATCAGCCCCAGCATTTT.

The V and J genes are TRBV7-8 and TRBJ2-5, with 11 bases identical to TRBD2. V lost 4 bases, J lost 4 bases, and 8 bases stayed unmatched. CDR3 size: 16 residues. Per the germline V gene, CDR1 is SGHVS and CDR2 is FQNEAQ. In DNA, the CDR3 is TGTGCCAGCAGCTCACACAGACTAGCGGGGATAGAGACCCAGTACTTC. Residues: CASSSHRLAGIETQYF.

The V call is TRBV7-2, the J call TRBJ2-7; D remains unclear. In germline, CDR1 is SGHTA, CDR2 FQGNSA. V lost 3 bases to trimming and J lost 3 bases, with 9 bases between them. The CDR3 extends over 13 amino acids. The CDR3 bases are TGTGCCAGCAGCTTGATACCAAACTACGAGCAGTACTTC. It encodes CASSLIPNYEQYF.

The V and J genes are TRBV10-3 and TRBJ2-2; 7 nucleotides match TRBD1. Germline trimming cut 7 bases from V and 6 bases from J; bases unmatched to any gene: 5. Germline CDR1 is ENHRY and CDR2 is SYGVKD. The CDR3 length is 13 residues. The CDR3, as DNA: TGTGCCATCAAAGGAGACAGGGCCGGGGAGCTGTTTTTT. Amino acid sequence: CAIKGDRAGELFF.